One sample yielded the 7 T cell receptor beta chains listed below, sequenced in a study of T cell responses to AZD1222 COVID-19 vaccine. Data came from immunoSEQ multiplex PCR; TCRdb stores just in-frame clones and leaves some out. The table lists about 120,000 clones, 92% of them singletons. Material: peripheral blood, obtained on day 0 of AZD1222 vaccination. The receptors stem from an adult in good health.

V is TRBV19 and J is TRBJ1-2; no definite D call. Trimming shortened V by 9 bases and J by 13 bases, and 21 bases separated the two germline ends. This CDR3 is built from 12 residues. CDR1 LNHDA and CDR2 SQIVND come from the germline V gene (reference sequence). This chain's CDR3 is CASAGTTLTTTF. The DNA for the CDR3 is TGTGCCAGCGCGGGAACCACTCTTACTACCACCTTC.

The chain is built from TRBV5-5 and TRBJ1-4, with 8 bases aligning to TRBD1. V shed 0 bases and J 6 bases; nucleotides not matched to a gene: 4. CDR3 length: 15 amino acids. Germline V gene sequence: CDR1 SGHKS, CDR2 YYEKEE (reference sequence). The CDR3 loop reads CASSLARGRDEKLFF. CDR3 nucleotides: TGTGCCAGCAGCTTGGCCAGGGGGCGGGATGAAAAACTGTTTTTT.

V usage is TRBV24-1 and J usage is TRBJ1-2; 9 nucleotides line up with TRBD1. The CDR3 loop spans 17 amino acids. V lost 5 bases, J lost 6 bases, and 15 bases stayed unmatched. CDR1 KGHDR and CDR2 SFDVKD come from the germline V gene. CDR3 loop: CATSARGTGKGINGYTF. The DNA of the CDR3 is TGTGCCACCAGTGCCCGTGGGACAGGGAAGGGGATAAATGGCTACACCTTC.

The chain has TRBV5-5 and TRBJ2-1; possible D gene TRBD2, 6 bases. V dropped 3 bases and J dropped 0 bases, with 16 bases sitting between them. CDR3 size: 17 residues. CDR1 and CDR2 (germline): SGHKS, YYEKEE (reference sequence). CDR3 DNA sequence: TGTGCCAGCAGCTCGACCCCGGGGGTAAGCTCCTACAATGAGCAGTTCTTC. Its translation: CASSSTPGVSSYNEQFF.

The chain employs TRBV4-1 and TRBJ1-4, with D maybe TRBD1 (5 bases). V was pared by 1 base and J by 7 bases, with 13 bases between. In germline, CDR1 is MGHRA, CDR2 YSYEKL. CDR3 size: 15 residues. The CDR3 DNA reads TGCGCCAGCAGCCAAGCGGGGGACCTAGTTGAAAAACTGTTTTTT. It is translated as CASSQAGDLVEKLFF.

V is TRBV3-1 (or the pseudogene TRBV3-2) and J is TRBJ1-1; 7 bases match TRBD1. V shed 1 base and J 4 bases; nucleotides not matched to a gene: 6. Germline V gene lookup returns CDR1 LGHDT and CDR2 YNNKEL (reference sequence). The CDR3 is 15 amino acids. The CDR3 DNA reads TGTGCCAGCAGCCAAGGACAGGGTAGGTCCACTGAAGCTTTCTTT. Translation: CASSQGQGRSTEAFF.

J is TRBJ2-3 and V is TRBV27; no clear D gene. Germline lookup yields CDR1 MNHEY and CDR2 SMNVEV (reference sequence). V dropped 6 bases and J dropped 0 bases, with 7 bases sitting between them. The CDR3 has 13 amino acids. This CDR3 is CASSLLSTDTQYF. CDR3 in DNA: TGTGCCAGCAGCCTATTAAGCACAGATACGCAGTATTTT.